This TCR beta chain appears in the sequencing data of a study of response to subunit inactivated influenza vaccine. The study's findings and limits: Researchers suggested that each seasonal influenza vaccination recruits few new T cells.

TCRdb redid the calling of the RT-PCR reads with MiXCR, one entry per CDR3 protein. The data contain approximately 700,000 distinct CDR3 sequences, about 15% of them singletons. This clonotype was seen a few times. Its target is unknown. The CDR3 is made up of 18 amino acids. Looked up from germline, CDR1 is SGHRS and CDR2 is YFSETQ. Trimming at V came to 2 bases and at J to 10 bases, leaving 18 bases not matched to a gene. The sequence was collected from a man aged 45-65 years who received an inactivated influenza vaccine. Sequenced here: PBMCs from blood, sampled 14 to 15 days before vaccination. The V call is TRBV5-1, the J call TRBJ2-1, with 10 bases that match TRBD2. The CDR3 sequence is CASSFYGLAASRPLEQFF. The CDR3 DNA follows: TGCGCCAGCAGCTTTTACGGACTAGCGGCTTCCCGGCCACTGGAGCAGTTCTTC.